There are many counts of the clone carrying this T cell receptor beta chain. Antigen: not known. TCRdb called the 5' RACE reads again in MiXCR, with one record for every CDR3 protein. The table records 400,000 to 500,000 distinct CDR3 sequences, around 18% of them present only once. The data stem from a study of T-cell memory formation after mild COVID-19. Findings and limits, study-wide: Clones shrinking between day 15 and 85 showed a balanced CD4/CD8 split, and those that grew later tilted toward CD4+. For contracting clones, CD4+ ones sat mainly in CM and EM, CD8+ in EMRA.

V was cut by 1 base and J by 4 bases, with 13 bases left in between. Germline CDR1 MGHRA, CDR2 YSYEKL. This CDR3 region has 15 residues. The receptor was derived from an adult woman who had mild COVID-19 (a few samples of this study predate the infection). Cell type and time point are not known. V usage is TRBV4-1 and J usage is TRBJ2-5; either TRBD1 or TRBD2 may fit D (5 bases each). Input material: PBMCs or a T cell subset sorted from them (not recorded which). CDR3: CASSQVGTGRETQYF. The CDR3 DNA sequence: TGCGCCAGCAGCCAAGTGGGGACCGGACGAGAGACCCAGTACTTC.